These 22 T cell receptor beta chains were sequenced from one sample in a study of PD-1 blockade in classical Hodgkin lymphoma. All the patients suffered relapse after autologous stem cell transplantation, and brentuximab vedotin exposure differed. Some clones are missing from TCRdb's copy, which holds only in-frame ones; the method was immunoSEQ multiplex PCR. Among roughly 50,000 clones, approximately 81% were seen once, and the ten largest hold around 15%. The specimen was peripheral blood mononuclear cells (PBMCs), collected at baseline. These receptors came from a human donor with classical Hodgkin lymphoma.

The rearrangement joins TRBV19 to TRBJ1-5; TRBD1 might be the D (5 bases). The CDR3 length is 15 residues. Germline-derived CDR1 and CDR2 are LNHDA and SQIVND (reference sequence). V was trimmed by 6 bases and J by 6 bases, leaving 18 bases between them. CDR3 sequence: CASRQGQLFGQPQHF. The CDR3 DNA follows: TGTGCCAGTAGGCAGGGCCAGCTCTTTGGTCAGCCCCAGCATTTT. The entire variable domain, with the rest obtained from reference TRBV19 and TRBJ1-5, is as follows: DGGITQSPKYLFRKEGQNVTLSCEQNLNHDAMYWYRQDPGQGLRLIYYSQIVNDFQKGDIAEGYSVSREKKESFPLTVTSAQKNPTAFYLCASRQGQLFGQPQHFGDGTRLSIL.

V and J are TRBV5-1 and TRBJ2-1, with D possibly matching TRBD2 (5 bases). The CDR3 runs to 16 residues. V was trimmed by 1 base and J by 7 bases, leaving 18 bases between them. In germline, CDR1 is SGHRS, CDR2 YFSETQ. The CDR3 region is CASSLNAAGQGNEQFF. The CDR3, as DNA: TGCGCCAGCAGCTTGAACGCGGCGGGCCAAGGGAATGAGCAGTTCTTC.

CDR3 residues: CASSLGLQGTNYGYTF. The CDR3 DNA reads TGTGCCAGCAGCTTGGGCTTACAGGGGACCAACTATGGCTACACCTTC. The chain employs TRBV5-6 and TRBJ1-2; 7 nucleotides line up with TRBD1. Germline V lookup: CDR1 SGHDT, CDR2 YYEEEE. The CDR3 runs to 16 residues. Trimming at V came to 0 bases and at J to 2 bases, leaving 7 bases not matched to a gene.

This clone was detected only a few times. The CDR3 is CASSARDRATGELFF. The CDR3 coding sequence is TGTGCCAGCAGCGCGAGGGACAGGGCGACCGGGGAGCTGTTTTTT. The V call is TRBV9, the J call TRBJ2-2; 9 bases are a match to TRBD1. Trimming took 3 bases from V and 5 from J; bases not matched to a gene: 5. Per germline, CDR1 SGDLS and CDR2 YYNGEE. The CDR3 runs 15 residues.

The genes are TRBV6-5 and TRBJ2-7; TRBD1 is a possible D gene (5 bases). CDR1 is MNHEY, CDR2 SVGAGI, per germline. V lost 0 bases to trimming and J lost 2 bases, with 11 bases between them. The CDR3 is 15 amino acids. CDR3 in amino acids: CASSYSIQDPYEQYV. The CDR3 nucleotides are TGTGCCAGCAGTTACTCGATACAGGATCCCTACGAGCAGTACGTC.

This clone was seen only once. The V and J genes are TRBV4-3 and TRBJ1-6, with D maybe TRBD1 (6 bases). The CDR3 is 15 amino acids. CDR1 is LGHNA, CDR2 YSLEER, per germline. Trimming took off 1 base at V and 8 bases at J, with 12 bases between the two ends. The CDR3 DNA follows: TGCGCCAGCAGCCAAGGTACGGGGGCTTATTCACCCCTCCACTTT. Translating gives CASSQGTGAYSPLHF.

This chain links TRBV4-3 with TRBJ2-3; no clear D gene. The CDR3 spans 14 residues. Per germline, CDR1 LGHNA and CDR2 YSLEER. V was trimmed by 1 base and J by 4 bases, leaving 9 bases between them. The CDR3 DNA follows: TGCGCCAGCAGCCAAGTCCACGGGCCAGATACGCAGTATTTT. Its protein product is CASSQVHGPDTQYF.

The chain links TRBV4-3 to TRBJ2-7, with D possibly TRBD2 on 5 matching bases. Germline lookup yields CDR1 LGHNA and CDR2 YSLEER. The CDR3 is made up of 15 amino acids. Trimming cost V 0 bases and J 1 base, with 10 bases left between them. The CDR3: CASSQELAPSYEQYF. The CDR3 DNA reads TGCGCCAGCAGCCAAGAATTAGCGCCTTCCTACGAGCAGTACTTC.

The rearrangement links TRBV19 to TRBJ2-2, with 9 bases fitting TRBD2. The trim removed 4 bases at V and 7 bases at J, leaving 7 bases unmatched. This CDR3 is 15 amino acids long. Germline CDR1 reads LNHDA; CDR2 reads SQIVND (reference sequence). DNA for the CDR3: TGTGCCAGTAGTACCGCGGGAGGGTATAACGGGGAGCTGTTTTTT. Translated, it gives CASSTAGGYNGELFF.

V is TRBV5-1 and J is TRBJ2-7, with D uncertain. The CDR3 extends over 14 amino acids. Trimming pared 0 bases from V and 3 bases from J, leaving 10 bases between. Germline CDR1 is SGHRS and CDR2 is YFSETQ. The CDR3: CASSLEGSYYEQYV. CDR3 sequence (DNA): TGCGCCAGCAGCTTGGAGGGCTCATACTACGAGCAGTACGTC.

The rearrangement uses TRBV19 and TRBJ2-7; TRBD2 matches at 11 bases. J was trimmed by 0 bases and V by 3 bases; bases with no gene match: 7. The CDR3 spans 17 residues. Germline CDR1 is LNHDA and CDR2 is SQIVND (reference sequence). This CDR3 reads CASSIGSSGRSSYEQYF. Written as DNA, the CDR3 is TGTGCCAGTAGTATCGGGTCTAGCGGGAGGAGCTCCTACGAGCAGTACTTC. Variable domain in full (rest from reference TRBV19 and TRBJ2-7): DGGITQSPKYLFRKEGQNVTLSCEQNLNHDAMYWYRQDPGQGLRLIYYSQIVNDFQKGDIAEGYSVSREKKESFPLTVTSAQKNPTAFYLCASSIGSSGRSSYEQYFGPGTRLTVT.

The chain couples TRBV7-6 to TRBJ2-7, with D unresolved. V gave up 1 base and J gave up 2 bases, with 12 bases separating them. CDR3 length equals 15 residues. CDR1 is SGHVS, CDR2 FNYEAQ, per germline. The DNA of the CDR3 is TGTGCCAGCAGCTTAGGGAATCCGGACGCCTACGAGCAGTACTTC. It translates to CASSLGNPDAYEQYF.

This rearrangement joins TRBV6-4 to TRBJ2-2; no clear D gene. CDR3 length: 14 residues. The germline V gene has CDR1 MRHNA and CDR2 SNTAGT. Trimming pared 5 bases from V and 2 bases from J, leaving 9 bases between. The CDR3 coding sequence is TGTGCCAGCAGTAAGGAGCCAAACACCGGGGAGCTGTTTTTT. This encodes CASSKEPNTGELFF.

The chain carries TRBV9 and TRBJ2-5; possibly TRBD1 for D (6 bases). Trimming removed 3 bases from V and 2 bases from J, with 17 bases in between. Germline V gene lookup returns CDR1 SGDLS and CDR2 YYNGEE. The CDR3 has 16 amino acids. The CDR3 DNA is TGTGCCAGCAGCGGACAGGTTTCTCCGGCGCAAGAGACCCAGTACTTC. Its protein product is CASSGQVSPAQETQYF.

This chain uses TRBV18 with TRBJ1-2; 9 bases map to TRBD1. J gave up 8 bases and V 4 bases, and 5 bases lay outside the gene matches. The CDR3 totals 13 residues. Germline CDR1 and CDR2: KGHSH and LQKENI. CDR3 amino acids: CASSQGTGGGYTF. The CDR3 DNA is TGTGCCAGCTCACAGGGTACAGGGGGCGGCTACACCTTC. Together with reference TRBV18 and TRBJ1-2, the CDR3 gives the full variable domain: NAGVMQNPRHLVRRRGQEARLRCSPMKGHSHVYWYRQLPEEGLKFMVYLQKENIIDESGMPKERFSAEFPKEGPSILRIQQVVRGDSAAYFCASSQGTGGGYTFGSGTRLTVV.

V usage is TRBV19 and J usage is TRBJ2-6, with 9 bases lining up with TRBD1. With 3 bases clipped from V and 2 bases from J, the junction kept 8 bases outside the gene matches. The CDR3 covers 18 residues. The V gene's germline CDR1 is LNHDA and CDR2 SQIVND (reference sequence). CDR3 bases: TGTGCCAGTAGTATCCCGGGACAGGGCCTCCCTGGGGCCAACGTCCTGACTTTC. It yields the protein CASSIPGQGLPGANVLTF.

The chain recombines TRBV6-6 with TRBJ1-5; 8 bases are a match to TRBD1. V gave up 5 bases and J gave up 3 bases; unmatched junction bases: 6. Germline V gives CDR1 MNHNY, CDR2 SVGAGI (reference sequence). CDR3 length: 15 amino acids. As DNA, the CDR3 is TGTGCCAGCAGTCCGACAGGGGTCTACAATCAGCCCCAGCATTTT. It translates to CASSPTGVYNQPQHF.

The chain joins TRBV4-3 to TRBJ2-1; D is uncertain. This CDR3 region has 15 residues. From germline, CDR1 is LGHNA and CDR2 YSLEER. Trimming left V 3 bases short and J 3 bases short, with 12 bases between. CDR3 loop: CASSHDGRDYNEQFF. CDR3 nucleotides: TGCGCCAGCAGCCATGACGGAAGGGACTACAATGAGCAGTTCTTC.

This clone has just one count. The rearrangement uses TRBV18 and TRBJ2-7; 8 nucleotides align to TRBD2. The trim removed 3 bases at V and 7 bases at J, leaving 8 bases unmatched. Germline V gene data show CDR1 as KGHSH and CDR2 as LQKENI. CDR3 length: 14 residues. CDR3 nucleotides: TGTGCCAGCTCACCGCGGGAGGTGCGGGGGGAGCAGTACGTC. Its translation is CASSPREVRGEQYV.

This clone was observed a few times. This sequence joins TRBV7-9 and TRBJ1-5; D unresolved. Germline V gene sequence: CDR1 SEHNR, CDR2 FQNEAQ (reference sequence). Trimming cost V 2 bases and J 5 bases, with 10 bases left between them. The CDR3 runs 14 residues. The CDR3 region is CASSLNYGDQPQHF. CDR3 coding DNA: TGTGCCAGCAGCTTAAACTACGGGGATCAGCCCCAGCATTTT. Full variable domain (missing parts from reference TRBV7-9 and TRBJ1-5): DTGVSQNPRHKITKRGQNVTFRCDPISEHNRLYWYRQTLGQGPEFLTYFQNEAQLEKSRLLSDRFSAERPKGSFSTLEIQRTEQGDSAMYLCASSLNYGDQPQHFGDGTRLSIL.

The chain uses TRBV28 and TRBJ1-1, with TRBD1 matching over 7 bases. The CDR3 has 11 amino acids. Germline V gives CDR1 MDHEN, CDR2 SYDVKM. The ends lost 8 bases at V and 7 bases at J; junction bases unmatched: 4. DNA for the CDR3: TGTGCCAGCGGGACAGTTCGTGAAGCTTTCTTT. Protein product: CASGTVREAFF. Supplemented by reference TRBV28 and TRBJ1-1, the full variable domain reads DVKVTQSSRYLVKRTGEKVFLECVQDMDHENMFWYRQDPGLGLRLIYFSYDVKMKEKGDIPEGYSVSREKKERFSLILESASTNQTSMYLCASGTVREAFFGQGTRLTVV.

The CDR3 here is CASSPVPRGPNTEAFF. In DNA, the CDR3 is TGTGCCAGCAGCCCGGTCCCCAGGGGCCCGAACACTGAAGCTTTCTTT. This chain links TRBV11-2 with TRBJ1-1; perhaps TRBD1 as D (6 bases). V dropped 5 bases and J dropped 1 base, with 17 bases sitting between them. The CDR3 is made up of 16 amino acids. Germline CDR1 reads SGHAT; CDR2 reads FQNNGV.